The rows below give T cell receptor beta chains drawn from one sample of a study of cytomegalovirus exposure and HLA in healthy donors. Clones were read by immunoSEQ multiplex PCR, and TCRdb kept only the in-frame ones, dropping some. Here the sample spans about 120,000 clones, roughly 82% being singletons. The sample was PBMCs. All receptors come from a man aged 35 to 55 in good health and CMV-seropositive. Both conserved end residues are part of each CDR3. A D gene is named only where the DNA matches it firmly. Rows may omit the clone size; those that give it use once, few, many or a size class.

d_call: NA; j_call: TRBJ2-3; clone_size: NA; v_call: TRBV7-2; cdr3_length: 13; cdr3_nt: TGTGCCAGCAGCATCAACCTAGCAGATACGCAGTATTTT; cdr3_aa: CASSINLADTQYF
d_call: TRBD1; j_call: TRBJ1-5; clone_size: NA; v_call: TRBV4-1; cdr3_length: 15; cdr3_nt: TGCGCCAGCAGCCCGGGACAGTATAGCAATCAGCCCCAGCATTTT; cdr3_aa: CASSPGQYSNQPQHF
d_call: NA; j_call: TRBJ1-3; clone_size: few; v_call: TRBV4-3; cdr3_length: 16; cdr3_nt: TGCGCCAGCAGCCAAGGGCGGGTGAGATCTGGAAACACCATATATTTT; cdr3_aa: CASSQGRVRSGNTIYF
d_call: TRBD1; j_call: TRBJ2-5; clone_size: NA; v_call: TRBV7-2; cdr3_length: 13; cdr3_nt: TGTGCCAGCAGCACGCGACAGGGGCAGACCCAGTACTTC; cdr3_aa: CASSTRQGQTQYF
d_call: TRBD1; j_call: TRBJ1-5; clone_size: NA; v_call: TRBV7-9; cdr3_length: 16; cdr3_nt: TGTGCCAGCAGCGTCGACAGGGGAAGGGGCAATCAGCCCCAGCATTTT; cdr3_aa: CASSVDRGRGNQPQHF
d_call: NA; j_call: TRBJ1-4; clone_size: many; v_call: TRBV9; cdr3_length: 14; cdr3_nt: TGTGCCAGCAGCCAAACAGGGATCGGTGAAAAACTGTTTTTT; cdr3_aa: CASSQTGIGEKLFF
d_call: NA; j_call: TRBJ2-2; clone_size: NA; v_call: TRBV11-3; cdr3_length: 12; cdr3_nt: TGTGCCAGCAGCCGGGTTACCGGGGAGCTGTTTTTT; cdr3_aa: CASSRVTGELFF
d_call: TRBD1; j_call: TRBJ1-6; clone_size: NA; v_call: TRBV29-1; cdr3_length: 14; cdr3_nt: TGCAGCGTCCGGACAGGAACCCGTAATTCACCCCTCCACTTT; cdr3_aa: CSVRTGTRNSPLHF
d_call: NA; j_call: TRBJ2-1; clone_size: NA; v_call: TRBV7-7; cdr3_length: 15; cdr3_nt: TGTGCTAGCAGCTTGGCGGGGAGCTCCTACAATGAGCAGTTCTTC; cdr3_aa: CASSLAGSSYNEQFF
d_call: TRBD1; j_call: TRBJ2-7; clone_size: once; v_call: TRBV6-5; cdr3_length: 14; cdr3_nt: TGTGCCAGCAGGCTGACAGGGTTGACCGACGAGCAGTACTTC; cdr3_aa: CASRLTGLTDEQYF
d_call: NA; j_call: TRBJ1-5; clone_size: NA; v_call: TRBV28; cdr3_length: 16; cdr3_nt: TGTGCCAGCAGGGTTAGGGCCCTCGGGGGCAATCAGCCCCAGCATTTT; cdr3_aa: CASRVRALGGNQPQHF
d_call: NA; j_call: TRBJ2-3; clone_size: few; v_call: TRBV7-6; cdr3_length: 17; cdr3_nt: TGTGCCAGCAGCCAGTGGGATTCGGGGGGCCGCACAGATACGCAGTATTTT; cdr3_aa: CASSQWDSGGRTDTQYF
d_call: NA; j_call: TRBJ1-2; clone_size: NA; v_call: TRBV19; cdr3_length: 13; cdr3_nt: TGTGCCAGTACCGGACAGCTTAGCTATGGCTACACCTTC; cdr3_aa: CASTGQLSYGYTF
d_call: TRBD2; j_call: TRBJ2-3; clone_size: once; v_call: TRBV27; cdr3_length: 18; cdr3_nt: TGTGCCAGCAGTCCCTGGGGACTAGCGGGGGGCCGCACAGATACGCAGTATTTT; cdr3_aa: CASSPWGLAGGRTDTQYF
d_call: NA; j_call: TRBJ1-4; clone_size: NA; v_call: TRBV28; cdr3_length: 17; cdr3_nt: TGTGCCAGCAGTTTATTCGGCAGGGGAACAACTAATGAAAAACTGTTTTTT; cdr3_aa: CASSLFGRGTTNEKLFF
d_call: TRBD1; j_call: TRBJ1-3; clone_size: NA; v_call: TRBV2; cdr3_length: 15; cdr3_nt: TGTGCCAGCACGGTCGGGACAGGGGGCTTTTACACCATATATTTT; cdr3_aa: CASTVGTGGFYTIYF
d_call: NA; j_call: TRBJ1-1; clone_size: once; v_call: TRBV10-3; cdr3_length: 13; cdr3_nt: TGTGCCATCAATTGGGCAGAGAACACTGAAGCTTTCTTT; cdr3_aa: CAINWAENTEAFF
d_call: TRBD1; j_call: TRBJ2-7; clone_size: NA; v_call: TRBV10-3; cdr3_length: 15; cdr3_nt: TGTGCCATCAGTGAGATTGGACAGGGGGTGAGCGAGCAGTACTTC; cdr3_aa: CAISEIGQGVSEQYF
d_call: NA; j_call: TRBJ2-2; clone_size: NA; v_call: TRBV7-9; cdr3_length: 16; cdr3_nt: TGTGCCAGCAGCTTAGTAGGGCCAGGGTGGCCCGGGGAGCTGTTTTTT; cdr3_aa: CASSLVGPGWPGELFF
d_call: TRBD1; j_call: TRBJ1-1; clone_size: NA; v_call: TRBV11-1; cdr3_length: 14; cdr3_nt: TGTGCCAGCAGCTTGACCAACCGGGACAGGGAGGCTTTCTTT; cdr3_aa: CASSLTNRDREAFF
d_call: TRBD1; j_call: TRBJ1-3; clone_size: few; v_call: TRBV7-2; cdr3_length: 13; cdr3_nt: TGTGCCAGCAGGACAGGGAATGGAAACACCATATATTTT; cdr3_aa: CASRTGNGNTIYF
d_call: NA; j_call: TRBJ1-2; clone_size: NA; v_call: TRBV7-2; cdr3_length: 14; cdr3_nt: TGTGCCAGCAGCTTATCCCTCGACTCGAACAGGGACTACTTC; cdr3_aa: CASSLSLDSNRDYF
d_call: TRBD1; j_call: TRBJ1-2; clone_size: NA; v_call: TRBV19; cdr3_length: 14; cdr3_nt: TGTGCCAGTAGAGAACAGGGGGCGGCCTATGGCTACACCTTC; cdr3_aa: CASREQGAAYGYTF
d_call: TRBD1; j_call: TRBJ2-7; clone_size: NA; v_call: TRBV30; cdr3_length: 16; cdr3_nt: TGTGCCTGGAGTGGTCTCGGGACAGGGGGGATTTTCGAGCAGTACTTC; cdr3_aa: CAWSGLGTGGIFEQYF
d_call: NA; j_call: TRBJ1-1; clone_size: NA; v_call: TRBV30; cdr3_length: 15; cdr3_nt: TGTGCCTGGGTCCCGACAGGTCGTATGAACACTGAAGCTTTCTTT; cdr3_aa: CAWVPTGRMNTEAFF
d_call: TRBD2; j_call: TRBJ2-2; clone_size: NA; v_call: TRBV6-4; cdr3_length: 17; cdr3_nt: TGTGCCAGCAGTGCCGGGACTAGCGGGGCCTTCACCGGGGAGCTGTTTTTT; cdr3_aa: CASSAGTSGAFTGELFF
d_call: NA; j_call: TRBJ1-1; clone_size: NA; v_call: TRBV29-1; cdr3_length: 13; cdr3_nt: TGCAGCGTCCCCGAGGGTGTTAGCACTGAAGCTTTCTTT; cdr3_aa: CSVPEGVSTEAFF
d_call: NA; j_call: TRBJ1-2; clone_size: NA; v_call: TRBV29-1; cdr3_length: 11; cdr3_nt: TGCAGCGTTGAGTCCGTGTATGGCTACACCTTC; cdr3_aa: CSVESVYGYTF